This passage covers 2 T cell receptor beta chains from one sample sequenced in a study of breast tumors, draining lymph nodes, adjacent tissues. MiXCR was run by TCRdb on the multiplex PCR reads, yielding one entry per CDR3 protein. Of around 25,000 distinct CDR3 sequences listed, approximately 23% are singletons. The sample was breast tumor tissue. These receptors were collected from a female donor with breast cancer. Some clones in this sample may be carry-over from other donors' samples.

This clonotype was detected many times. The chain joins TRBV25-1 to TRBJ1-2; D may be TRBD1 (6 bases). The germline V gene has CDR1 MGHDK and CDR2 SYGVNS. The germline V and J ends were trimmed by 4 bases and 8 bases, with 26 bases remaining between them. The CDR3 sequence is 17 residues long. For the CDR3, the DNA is TGTGCCAGCAGTGCCCCGAGGGGGGTTGAGCCCAATGGCGGCTACACCTTC. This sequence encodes CASSAPRGVEPNGGYTF.

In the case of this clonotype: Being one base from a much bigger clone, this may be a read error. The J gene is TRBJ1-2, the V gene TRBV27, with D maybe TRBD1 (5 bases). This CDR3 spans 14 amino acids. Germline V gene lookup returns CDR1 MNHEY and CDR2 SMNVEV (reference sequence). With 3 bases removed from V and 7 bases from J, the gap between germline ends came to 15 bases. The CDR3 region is CASSFTGIFRGYTF. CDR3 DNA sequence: TGTGCCAGCAGTTTTACAGGAATTTTTCGTGGCTACACCTTC.